This TCR beta chain was identified during a study of T cell repertoires in cytomegalovirus infection. Each CDR3 protein gets one entry after TCRdb re-called the reads with MiXCR. The sample shows hundreds of thousands of distinct CDR3 sequences, roughly 29% of them seen only once. This clonotype appeared many times. The antigen is unknown. V was trimmed by 1 base and J by 1 base, leaving 8 bases between them. Germline assignment: CDR1 SEHNR and CDR2 FQNEAQ (reference sequence). This CDR3 comprises 14 residues. The source material was cultured PBMCs, sampled from culture after CMV antigen stimulation. The sequence was obtained from a human donor in good health (CMV status not recorded). Some clones in this sample may be carry-over from other donors' samples. This chain joins TRBV7-9 and TRBJ2-7; a possible D gene is TRBD2 (6 bases). The CDR3 nucleotides are TGTGCCAGCAGCTTAGGTCGGGGGTCCTACGAGCAGTACTTC. Translated, it gives CASSLGRGSYEQYF.